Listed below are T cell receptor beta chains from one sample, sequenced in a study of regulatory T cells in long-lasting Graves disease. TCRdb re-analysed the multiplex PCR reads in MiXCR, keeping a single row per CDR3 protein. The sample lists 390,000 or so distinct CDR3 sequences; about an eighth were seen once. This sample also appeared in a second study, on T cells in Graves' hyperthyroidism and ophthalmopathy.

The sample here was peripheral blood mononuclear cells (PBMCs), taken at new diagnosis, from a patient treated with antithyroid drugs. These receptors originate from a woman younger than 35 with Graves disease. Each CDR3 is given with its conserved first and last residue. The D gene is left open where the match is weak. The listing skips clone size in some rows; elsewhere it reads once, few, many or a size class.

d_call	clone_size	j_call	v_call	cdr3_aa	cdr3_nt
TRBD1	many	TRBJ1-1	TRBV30	CACGQGAGEAFF	TGTGCCTGCGGACAGGGGGCTGGTGAAGCTTTCTTT
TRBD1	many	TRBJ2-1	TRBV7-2	CASIPTGEGNEQFF	TGTGCCAGCATCCCGACAGGGGAAGGCAATGAGCAGTTCTTC
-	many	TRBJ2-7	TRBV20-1	CSASGYDYEQYF	TGCAGTGCTAGCGGTTACGACTACGAGCAGTACTTC
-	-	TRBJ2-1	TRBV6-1	CASRSSARPSYNEQFF	TGTGCCAGCAGGTCCAGTGCAAGGCCCTCCTACAATGAGCAGTTCTTC
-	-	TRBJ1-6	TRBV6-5	CASSYSNSPLHF	TGTGCCAGCAGTTACTCGAATTCACCCCTCCACTTT
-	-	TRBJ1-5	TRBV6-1	CASKDKEAVTISQPQHF	TGTGCCAGCAAAGATAAGGAGGCGGTAACGATTAGTCAGCCCCAGCATTTT
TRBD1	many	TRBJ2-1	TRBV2	CASSGDSRYNEQFF	TGTGCCAGCAGTGGGGACAGCCGATACAATGAGCAGTTCTTC
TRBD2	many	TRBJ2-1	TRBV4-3	CASSHQWRLAGGNEQFF	TGCGCCAGCAGCCACCAGTGGAGGCTAGCGGGAGGCAATGAGCAGTTCTTC
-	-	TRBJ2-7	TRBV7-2	CASSRQVNSYEQYF	TGTGCCAGCAGCCGACAGGTAAACTCCTACGAGCAGTACTTC
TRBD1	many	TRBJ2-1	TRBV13	CASSSRQGLIYEQFF	TGTGCCAGCAGCTCCCGACAGGGTCTGATTTATGAGCAGTTCTTC
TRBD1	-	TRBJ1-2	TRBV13	CASSTDRQGAGYTF	TGTGCCAGCAGCACCGATCGACAGGGTGCAGGCTACACCTTC
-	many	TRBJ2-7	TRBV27	CASGLTETYEQYF	TGTGCCAGCGGACTGACTGAGACCTACGAGCAGTACTTC
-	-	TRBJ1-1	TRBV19	CASSRGPGNTEAFF	TGTGCCAGTAGTCGAGGGCCAGGGAACACTGAAGCTTTCTTT
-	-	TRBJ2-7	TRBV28	CASNLGGMLYEQYF	TGTGCCAGCAATTTAGGGGGAATGTTATACGAGCAGTACTTC
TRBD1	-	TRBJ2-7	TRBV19	CASSRGTGNYEQYF	TGTGCCAGTAGCCGGGGGACAGGGAACTACGAGCAGTACTTC
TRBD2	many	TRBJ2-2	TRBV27	CASSLEAGAITGELFF	TGTGCCAGCAGTTTGGAAGCGGGAGCCATCACCGGGGAGCTGTTTTTT
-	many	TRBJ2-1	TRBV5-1	CASSLDAGVTYNEQFF	TGCGCCAGCAGCTTGGACGCGGGCGTCACCTACAATGAGCAGTTCTTC
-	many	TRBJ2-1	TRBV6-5	CASSYSRYEQFF	TGTGCCAGCAGTTACAGCCGGTACGAGCAGTTCTTC
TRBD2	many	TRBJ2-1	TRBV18	CASSPSAGGLNEQFF	TGTGCCAGCTCACCATCAGCGGGGGGCCTAAATGAGCAGTTCTTC
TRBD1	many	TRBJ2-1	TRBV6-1	CASSPIGTGNEQFF	TGTGCCAGCAGTCCCATCGGGACAGGCAATGAGCAGTTCTTC
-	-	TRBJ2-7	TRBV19	CASSIQGYEQYF	TGTGCCAGTAGTATACAGGGGTACGAGCAGTACTTC
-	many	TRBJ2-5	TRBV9	CASSVGGITETQYF	TGTGCCAGCAGCGTAGGTGGGATTACGGAGACCCAGTACTTC
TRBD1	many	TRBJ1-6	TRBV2	CASSQDRGSSSYNSPLHF	TGTGCCAGCAGTCAAGACAGGGGATCGAGCTCCTATAATTCACCCCTCCACTTT
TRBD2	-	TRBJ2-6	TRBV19	CASSRWAGGSGANVLTF	TGTGCCAGTAGTCGATGGGCGGGGGGCTCCGGGGCCAACGTCCTGACTTTC
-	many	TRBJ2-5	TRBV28	CASSLARGRPETQYF	TGTGCCAGCAGTTTGGCCCGGGGGCGACCGGAGACCCAGTACTTC
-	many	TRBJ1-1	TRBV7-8	CASSLWRQSNTEAFF	TGTGCCAGCAGCCTCTGGAGACAGTCAAACACTGAAGCTTTCTTT
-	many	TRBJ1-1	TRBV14	CASSQARVLNTEAFF	TGTGCCAGCAGCCAAGCTCGGGTGCTGAACACTGAAGCTTTCTTT
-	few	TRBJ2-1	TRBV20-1	CSARDQGTNYNEQFF	TGCAGTGCTAGAGATCAGGGGACTAACTACAATGAGCAGTTCTTC
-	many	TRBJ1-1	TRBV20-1	CSARNNMEAFF	TGCAGTGCTAGGAACAACATGGAAGCTTTCTTT
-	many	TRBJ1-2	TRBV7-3	CASSPWTVEGVTF	TGTGCCAGCAGCCCTTGGACAGTCGAGGGTGTTACCTTC
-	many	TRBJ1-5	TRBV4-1	CASSQAGGKQPQHF	TGCGCCAGCAGCCAAGCGGGGGGAAAACAGCCCCAGCATTTT
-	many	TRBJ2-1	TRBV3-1	CASSPFMGATREQFF	TGTGCCAGCAGCCCCTTTATGGGCGCTACAAGGGAGCAGTTCTTC
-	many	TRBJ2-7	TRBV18	CASSPKRMSYEQYF	TGTGCCAGCTCACCAAAGCGGATGAGCTACGAGCAGTACTTC
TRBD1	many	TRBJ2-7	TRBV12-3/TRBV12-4	CASSHGQGALGEQYF	TGTGCCAGCAGTCACGGACAGGGGGCGCTAGGCGAGCAGTACTTC
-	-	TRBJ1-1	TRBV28	CASSYVGRGSEAFF	TGTGCCAGCAGTTACGTAGGTCGTGGATCCGAAGCTTTCTTT
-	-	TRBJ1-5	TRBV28	CASRPQGSQPQHF	TGTGCCAGCAGGCCACAGGGTAGCCAGCCCCAGCATTTT
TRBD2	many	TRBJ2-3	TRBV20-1	CSARVPGGRVTDTQYF	TGCAGTGCTAGAGTGCCGGGCGGGAGGGTAACAGATACGCAGTATTTT
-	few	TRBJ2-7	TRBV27	CASSQMRGYEQYF	TGTGCCAGCAGTCAGATGCGGGGTTACGAGCAGTACTTC
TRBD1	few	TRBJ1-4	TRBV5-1	CASSVWTGGGEKLFF	TGCGCCAGCAGCGTATGGACAGGGGGCGGCGAAAAACTGTTTTTT
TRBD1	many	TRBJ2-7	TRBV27	CASSTQTGFFYEQYF	TGTGCCAGCAGTACTCAGACAGGGTTTTTTTACGAGCAGTACTTC
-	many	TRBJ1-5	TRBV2	CASSAGEGQPQHF	TGTGCCAGCAGTGCGGGGGAAGGTCAGCCCCAGCATTTT
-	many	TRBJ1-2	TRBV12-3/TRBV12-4	CASTSSDGGYTF	TGTGCCAGCACCTCTTCGGACGGTGGCTACACCTTC
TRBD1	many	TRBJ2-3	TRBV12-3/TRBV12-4	CASTDRGPTDTQYF	TGTGCCAGCACTGACAGGGGGCCGACAGATACGCAGTATTTT
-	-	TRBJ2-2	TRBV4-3	CASSSTIGLGDSSAGELFF	TGCGCCAGCAGCTCTACGATAGGGTTGGGGGATTCCTCCGCCGGGGAGCTGTTTTTT
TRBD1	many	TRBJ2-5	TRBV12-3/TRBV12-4	CASSPDRGGGETQYF	TGTGCCAGCAGTCCCGACAGGGGAGGTGGCGAGACCCAGTACTTC
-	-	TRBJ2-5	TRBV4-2	CASSPRWVGQETQYF	TGTGCCAGCAGCCCGCGGTGGGTAGGGCAAGAGACCCAGTACTTC
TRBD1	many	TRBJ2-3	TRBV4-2	CASSQDQFTDRATTDTQYF	TGTGCCAGCAGCCAAGATCAGTTTACGGACAGGGCTACGACAGATACGCAGTATTTT
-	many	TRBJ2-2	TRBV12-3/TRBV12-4	CASSLYRVAGELFF	TGTGCCAGCAGTCTATACAGGGTTGCCGGGGAGCTGTTTTTT
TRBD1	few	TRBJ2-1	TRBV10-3	CAISERGQGRNEQFF	TGTGCCATCAGTGAGCGCGGACAGGGTCGGAATGAGCAGTTCTTC
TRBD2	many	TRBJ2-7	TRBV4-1	CASSQGLAGGYEQYF	TGCGCCAGCAGCCAAGGCCTAGCGGGAGGTTACGAGCAGTACTTC
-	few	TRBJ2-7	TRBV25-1	CASSDLGGRVKGQYF	TGTGCCAGCAGTGATTTAGGGGGGAGAGTCAAAGGGCAGTACTTC
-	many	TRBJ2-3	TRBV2	CASSGGGARFADTQYF	TGTGCCAGCAGTGGAGGGGGGGCGCGGTTCGCAGATACGCAGTATTTT
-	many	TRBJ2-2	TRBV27	CASSLLGGSGGELFF	TGTGCCAGCAGTTTACTGGGGGGCTCAGGCGGGGAGCTGTTTTTT
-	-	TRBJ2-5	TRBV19	CASSISTLGETQYF	TGTGCCAGTAGTATCTCTACCCTGGGGGAGACCCAGTACTTC
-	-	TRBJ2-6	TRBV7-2	CASSLGLGKQGSGANVLTF	TGTGCCAGCAGCTTAGGGTTGGGCAAACAAGGCTCTGGGGCCAACGTCCTGACTTTC
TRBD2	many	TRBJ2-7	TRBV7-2	CASSLAPSGRVGEQYF	TGTGCCAGCAGCTTAGCGCCCAGCGGGAGAGTCGGCGAGCAGTACTTC
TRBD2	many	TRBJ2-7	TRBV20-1	CSAPGLAGGPSSYEQYF	TGCAGTGCTCCAGGACTAGCGGGAGGACCTAGCTCCTACGAGCAGTACTTC
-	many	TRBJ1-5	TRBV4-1	CASSQRTPLSNQPQHF	TGCGCCAGCAGCCAGAGAACTCCTTTATCCAATCAGCCCCAGCATTTT
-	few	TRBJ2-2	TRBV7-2	CASSLRGTYTGELFF	TGTGCCAGCAGCTTGCGCGGGACATACACCGGGGAGCTGTTTTTT
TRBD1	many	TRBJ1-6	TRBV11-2	CASSVGQGAGAPLHF	TGTGCCAGCAGCGTCGGACAGGGGGCAGGCGCACCCCTCCACTTT